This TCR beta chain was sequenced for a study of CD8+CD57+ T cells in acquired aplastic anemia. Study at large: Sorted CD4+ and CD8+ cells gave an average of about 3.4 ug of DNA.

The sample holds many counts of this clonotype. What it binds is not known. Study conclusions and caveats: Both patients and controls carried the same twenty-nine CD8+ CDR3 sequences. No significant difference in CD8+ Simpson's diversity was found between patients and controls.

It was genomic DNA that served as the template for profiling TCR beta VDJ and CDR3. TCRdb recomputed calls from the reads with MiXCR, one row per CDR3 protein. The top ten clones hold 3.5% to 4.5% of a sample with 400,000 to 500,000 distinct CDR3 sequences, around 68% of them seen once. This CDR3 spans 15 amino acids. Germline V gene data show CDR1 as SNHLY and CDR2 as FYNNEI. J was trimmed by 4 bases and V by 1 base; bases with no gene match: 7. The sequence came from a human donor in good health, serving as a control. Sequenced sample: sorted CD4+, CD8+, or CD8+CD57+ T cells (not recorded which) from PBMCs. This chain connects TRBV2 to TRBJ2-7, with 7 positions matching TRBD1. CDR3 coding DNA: TGTGCCAGCAGTGAAGGACAGGGATTTATTTACGAGCAGTACTTC. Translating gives CASSEGQGFIYEQYF.